The 32 T cell receptor beta chains reported below all come from one sample, sequenced in a study of T cell responses to AZD1222 COVID-19 vaccine. Profiling relied on immunoSEQ multiplex PCR, and the TCRdb table lists in-frame clones only, not all of them. The table records some 97,000 clones, around 87% of them present only once. This sample comprised peripheral blood, obtained on day 0 of MenACWY control vaccination. Receptors were obtained from an adult in good health.

The chain joins TRBV9 to TRBJ2-1, with 13 nucleotides matching TRBD2. Germline CDR1 is SGDLS and CDR2 is YYNGEE. CDR3 length: 19 residues. J was trimmed by 8 bases and V by 4 bases; bases with no gene match: 18. The CDR3 region is CASSRDSWTSGSPGDEQFF. The CDR3 DNA sequence: TGTGCCAGCAGCAGGGACTCCTGGACTAGCGGGAGCCCTGGTGATGAGCAGTTCTTC. The full variable domain, with the rest looked up from reference TRBV9 and TRBJ2-1, is DSGVTQTPKHLITATGQRVTLRCSPRSGDLSVYWYQQSLDQGLQFLIQYYNGEERAKGNILERFSAQQFPDLHSELNLSSLELGDSALYFCASSRDSWTSGSPGDEQFFGPGTRLTVL.

The table lists this clone with a few counts. This sample includes further DNA sequences coding for the same CDR3. The CDR3 is CASSRTGPSGNTIYF. CDR3 nucleotides: TGTGCCAGCAGTCGGACAGGGCCTTCTGGAAACACCATATATTTT. This chain connects TRBV6-5 to TRBJ1-3; the match to TRBD1 covers 8 bases. CDR1 is MNHEY, CDR2 SVGAGI, per germline. The J segment lost 1 base and the V segment lost 5 bases, leaving 4 bases of the junction unmatched. The CDR3 sequence is 15 residues long.

The chain uses TRBV19 and TRBJ1-5; 7 bases agree with TRBD1. Germline CDR1 and CDR2: LNHDA and SQIVND (reference sequence). This CDR3 is built from 13 residues. V gave up 5 bases and J gave up 5 bases; unmatched junction bases: 3. CDR3 nucleotide sequence: TGTGCCAGTAGTGGACAGGTCGATCAGCCCCAGCATTTT. Translating it yields CASSGQVDQPQHF.

The gene calls are TRBV5-1 and TRBJ1-2; D uncertain. The V and J ends lost 0 bases and 2 bases respectively, with 17 bases between them. The germline CDR1 and CDR2 sequences are SGHRS and YFSETQ. The CDR3 loop spans 17 amino acids. CDR3 nucleotide sequence: TGCGCCAGCAGCTTGGCACTCCGGACCTCATTCAACTATGGCTACACCTTC. It translates to CASSLALRTSFNYGYTF.

This clone was detected only once. The chain couples TRBV19 to TRBJ1-4, with 11 bases that match TRBD1. The J segment lost 7 bases and the V segment lost 5 bases, leaving 9 bases of the junction unmatched. Germline V gene data show CDR1 as LNHDA and CDR2 as SQIVND (reference sequence). This CDR3 is 16 amino acids long. CDR3 amino acids: CASSPIGQGAGEKLFF. CDR3 bases: TGTGCCAGTAGTCCCATCGGACAGGGGGCTGGTGAAAAACTGTTTTTT.

The chain employs TRBV3-1 (or the pseudogene TRBV3-2) and TRBJ1-5; the D gene is possibly TRBD1 (5 bases). V was shortened by 0 bases and J by 9 bases, with 15 bases between the two germline ends. Germline CDR1 and CDR2: LGHDT and YNNKEL (reference sequence). The CDR3 loop spans 15 amino acids. The CDR3 sequence is CASSQEGQGDLPQHF. The CDR3 DNA sequence: TGTGCCAGCAGCCAAGAGGGCCAGGGAGATCTGCCCCAGCATTTT.

The gene calls are TRBV11-3 and TRBJ2-7; a possible D gene is TRBD1 (5 bases). There are 12 residues in the CDR3. V dropped 5 bases and J dropped 6 bases, with 11 bases sitting between them. Germline V CDR1 and CDR2: SGHNT, YENEEA. The DNA of the CDR3 is TGTGCCAGCAGCCCAGGGTCGGGCGAGCAGTACTTC. This gives the protein CASSPGSGEQYF.

The count of this clone is one. V is TRBV9 and J is TRBJ1-4; 7 positions agree with TRBD1. The V segment lost 4 bases and the J segment 7 bases; nucleotides outside the gene matches: 7. Germline V CDR1 and CDR2: SGDLS, YYNGEE. The CDR3 is made up of 14 amino acids. CDR3 loop: CASSPGGAGEKLFF. The DNA for the CDR3 is TGTGCCAGCAGCCCAGGGGGGGCTGGTGAAAAACTGTTTTTT. The entire variable domain, with the rest obtained from reference TRBV9 and TRBJ1-4, is as follows: DSGVTQTPKHLITATGQRVTLRCSPRSGDLSVYWYQQSLDQGLQFLIQYYNGEERAKGNILERFSAQQFPDLHSELNLSSLELGDSALYFCASSPGGAGEKLFFGSGTQLSVL.

The gene calls are TRBV2 and TRBJ2-1; TRBD2 agrees at 14 bases. CDR1 SNHLY and CDR2 FYNNEI come from the germline V gene. V was clipped by 6 bases and J by 12 bases; unmatched bases: 10. The CDR3 consists of 15 residues. This chain's CDR3 is CASRGTSGSIRLQFF. CDR3 nucleotide sequence: TGTGCCAGCAGGGGGACTAGCGGGAGTATTCGGCTGCAGTTCTTC. The complete variable domain, with remaining parts taken from reference TRBV2 and TRBJ2-1, reads EPEVTQTPSHQVTQMGQEVILRCVPISNHLYFYWYRQILGQKVEFLVSFYNNEISEKSEIFDDQFSVERPDGSNFTLKIRSTKLEDSAMYFCASRGTSGSIRLQFFGPGTRLTVL.

The rearrangement uses TRBV29-1 and TRBJ1-4; 9 bases are shared with TRBD1. Germline assignment: CDR1 SQVTM and CDR2 ANQGSEA. V was pared by 7 bases and J by 14 bases, with 14 bases of the junction left unmatched. This CDR3 is 13 amino acids long. The CDR3 DNA reads TGCAGCGGTCGACAGGGGGGCAGTACTAGGCTGTTTTTT. Protein: CSGRQGGSTRLFF.

The rearrangement joins TRBV7-2 to TRBJ1-3; no clear D gene. CDR1 is SGHTA and CDR2 is FQGNSA in the germline V gene. CDR3 length: 15 residues. V was shortened by 4 bases and J by 4 bases, with 14 bases between the two germline ends. CDR3 nucleotides: TGTGCCAGCAGCTCCTCCGTAGGGAACGGAAACACCATATATTTT. This sequence encodes CASSSSVGNGNTIYF.

Here the CDR3 reads CASRAQGSPGQPQHF. CDR3 DNA: TGCGCCAGCAGAGCTCAGGGGTCCCCAGGGCAGCCCCAGCATTTT. V usage is TRBV5-1 and J usage is TRBJ1-5; TRBD1 is a possible D gene (6 bases). CDR3 size: 15 residues. The V and J ends lost 5 bases and 7 bases respectively, with 19 bases between them. Per the germline V gene, CDR1 is SGHRS and CDR2 is YFSETQ.

V is TRBV3-1 (or the pseudogene TRBV3-2) and J is TRBJ2-5; 9 bases are a match to TRBD1. This CDR3 has 14 amino acids. Germline V gene sequence: CDR1 LGHDT, CDR2 YNNKEL (reference sequence). V shed 4 bases and J 2 bases; nucleotides not matched to a gene: 2. The CDR3 loop is CASSLDRGQETQYF. The CDR3 bases are TGTGCCAGCAGCCTCGACAGGGGGCAAGAGACCCAGTACTTC.

This clone has only one observation. The chain couples TRBV6-5 to TRBJ2-7, with 8 nucleotides matching TRBD1. This CDR3 is 13 amino acids long. Germline CDR1 is MNHEY and CDR2 is SVGAGI. With V trimmed by 6 bases and J by 8 bases, 9 bases remained unmatched. CDR3 in amino acids: CASRESGQGKQYF. The CDR3 nucleotides read TGTGCCAGCAGGGAGAGCGGACAGGGAAAGCAGTACTTC.

The V and J genes are TRBV10-3 and TRBJ1-5; a weak D match, TRBD1 (5 bases). V was clipped by 7 bases and J by 5 bases, with 12 bases between them. CDR3 length: 13 amino acids. Germline V gene lookup returns CDR1 ENHRY and CDR2 SYGVKD. The CDR3 DNA sequence: TGTGCCATCACCCCAGGGAAGGATCAGCCCCAGCATTTT. Its protein product is CAITPGKDQPQHF.

The gene calls are TRBV28 and TRBJ1-5; the match to TRBD1 covers 8 bases. V was pared by 4 bases and J by 5 bases, with 19 bases of the junction left unmatched. This CDR3 has 19 amino acids. Germline loops: CDR1 MDHEN, CDR2 SYDVKM. CDR3 sequence (DNA): TGTGCCAGCAGTTCCGGGGTAGGGACAGGAGTAGGTAAGGATCAGCCCCAGCATTTT. Translated: CASSSGVGTGVGKDQPQHF.

The J gene is TRBJ2-6, the V gene TRBV18; TRBD1 matches at 8 bases. Losses at the gene ends were 4 bases for V and 2 bases for J; bases not matched to a gene: 1. The CDR3 spans 15 residues. Germline V gene data show CDR1 as KGHSH and CDR2 as LQKENI. The CDR3 protein is CASSQQGAGANVLTF. The CDR3 DNA reads as TGTGCCAGCTCACAACAGGGGGCTGGGGCCAACGTCCTGACTTTC.

The gene calls are TRBV10-3 and TRBJ1-1, with D perhaps TRBD1 (5 bases). Germline CDR1 ENHRY, CDR2 SYGVKD. The CDR3 contains 13 residues. Trimming cost V 3 bases and J 6 bases, with 11 bases left between them. CDR3 region: CAISDPGNAEAFF. Written as DNA, the CDR3 is TGTGCCATCAGTGACCCAGGGAATGCTGAAGCTTTCTTT.

The chain carries TRBV6-6 and TRBJ2-7, with 8 bases lining up with TRBD1. The V and J ends lost 5 bases and 0 bases, in that order; junction bases with no gene match: 6. The CDR3 covers 15 residues. Looked up from germline, CDR1 is MNHNY and CDR2 is SVGAGI (reference sequence). CDR3 sequence reads: CASSGTGGSSYEQYF. CDR3 nucleotide sequence: TGTGCCAGCAGTGGAACAGGGGGGAGCTCCTACGAGCAGTACTTC.

On this clone itself: Other DNA sequences within the sample encode an identical CDR3. The chain joins TRBV5-1 to TRBJ1-1; TRBD1 might be the D (5 bases). Trimming removed 2 bases at V and 4 bases at J, with 6 bases between. Germline CDR1 SGHRS, CDR2 YFSETQ. This CDR3 has 12 residues. This CDR3 reads CASSLRGTEAFF. CDR3 nucleotide sequence: TGCGCCAGCAGCTTAAGGGGCACTGAAGCTTTCTTT.

The chain employs TRBV21-1 and TRBJ2-7; no check of the table's D call, TRBD1, against the DNA was made. TRBV21-1 is listed as a pseudogene. The CDR3 is 16 residues long. This CDR3 is CASSAHRAGFSYEQYF. The DNA for the CDR3 is TGTGCCAGCAGCGCGCACAGGGCTGGGTTCTCCTACGAGCAGTACTTC.

The CDR3 protein is CASSSGPVRSYEQYF. In nucleotides, the CDR3 is TGTGCCAGCAGTTCGGGACCCGTAAGGTCCTACGAGCAGTACTTC. The V and J genes are TRBV6-5 and TRBJ2-7; possibly TRBD1 or TRBD2 for D (5 bases each). Between the trimmed V and J ends, which lost 4 bases and 1 base, there was a span of 14 bases. Germline V gives CDR1 MNHEY, CDR2 SVGAGI. CDR3 size: 15 residues.

The chain combines TRBV30 with TRBJ1-2; D unresolved. V was cut by 4 bases and J by 1 base, with 7 bases left in between. Germline CDR1 and CDR2: GTSNPN and SVGIG (reference sequence). The CDR3 covers 12 residues. CDR3 sequence: CAWKGSNYGYTF. The CDR3 coding sequence is TGTGCCTGGAAGGGCAGTAACTATGGCTACACCTTC.

The chain joins TRBV29-1 to TRBJ2-3; unclear D gene. The CDR3 consists of 14 residues. V was shortened by 5 bases and J by 0 bases, with 12 bases between the two germline ends. Germline CDR1 reads SQVTM; CDR2 reads ANQGSEA. CDR3 DNA: TGCAGCGTTTTTCCCATGGGTAGCACAGATACGCAGTATTTT. Protein product: CSVFPMGSTDTQYF.

This clone was seen a single time. The V gene is TRBV3-1 (or the pseudogene TRBV3-2), the J gene TRBJ2-1; D is undetermined. The length of the CDR3 is 13 residues. Germline CDR1 and CDR2: LGHDT and YNNKEL (reference sequence). The V and J ends lost 5 bases and 2 bases respectively, with 7 bases between them. The CDR3 sequence is CASSTRTYNEQFF. CDR3 bases: TGTGCCAGCAGCACCAGGACCTACAATGAGCAGTTCTTC.

The gene calls are TRBV6-2 or TRBV6-3 and TRBJ1-1; TRBD1 might be the D (5 bases). Germline values: CDR1 MNHEY, CDR2 SVGEGT. V lost 5 bases, J lost 1 base, and 8 bases lay in between. The CDR3 contains 13 residues. This chain's CDR3 is CASSPQGNTEAFF. Written as DNA, the CDR3 is TGTGCCAGCAGTCCCCAGGGGAACACTGAAGCTTTCTTT.

The chain combines TRBV6-5 with TRBJ2-5; D uncertain. The CDR3 extends over 13 amino acids. The V end lost 6 bases, the J end lost 4 bases, and 12 bases lay between the germline ends. Per germline, CDR1 MNHEY and CDR2 SVGAGI. The CDR3 DNA is TGTGCCAGCAGCCACTCTCCTGGAGAGACCCAGTACTTC. Translated: CASSHSPGETQYF.

The genes are TRBV5-1 and TRBJ1-2, with TRBD1 as a possible D gene (5 bases). Trimming shortened V by 4 bases and J by 4 bases, and 11 bases separated the two germline ends. CDR1 is SGHRS and CDR2 is YFSETQ in the germline V gene. This CDR3 spans 13 amino acids. In DNA form, the CDR3 reads TGCGCCAGCAGCCGGGACGGGATCTATGGCTACACCTTC. It is translated as CASSRDGIYGYTF.

The rearrangement links TRBV2 to TRBJ1-1; weak D call: TRBD1 (5 bases). CDR1 is SNHLY, CDR2 FYNNEI, per germline. The CDR3 runs 16 residues. The V gene lost 8 bases and the J gene lost 0 bases, with 19 bases spanning the gap. The CDR3 region is CASVKGRDGMNTEAFF. DNA for the CDR3: TGTGCCAGCGTAAAAGGACGGGACGGTATGAACACTGAAGCTTTCTTT.

The chain is built from TRBV4-1 and TRBJ1-4; maybe TRBD1 (5 bases). CDR3 length: 15 amino acids. The V end was cut by 8 bases, the J end by 1 base, with 14 bases between. Germline V CDR1 and CDR2: MGHRA, YSYEKL. DNA for the CDR3: TGCGCCAGCCAGGGCAGACAACAAACTAATGAAAAACTGTTTTTT. Translating gives CASQGRQQTNEKLFF.

This clone was observed a few times. The CDR3 coding sequence is TGTGCCAGCAGTGGAGACAGGGGGACTGAAGCTTTCTTT. Translating it yields CASSGDRGTEAFF. V gene TRBV2 combines with J gene TRBJ1-1; 9 bases fit TRBD1. From germline, CDR1 is SNHLY and CDR2 FYNNEI. The junction had 2 bases not matched to a gene; V was cut back by 4 bases and J by 5 bases. The CDR3 has 13 amino acids. Supplemented by reference TRBV2 and TRBJ1-1, the full variable domain reads EPEVTQTPSHQVTQMGQEVILRCVPISNHLYFYWYRQILGQKVEFLVSFYNNEISEKSEIFDDQFSVERPDGSNFTLKIRSTKLEDSAMYFCASSGDRGTEAFFGQGTRLTVV.

V and J are TRBV4-3 and TRBJ1-4; D remains unclear. The V end was cut by 0 bases, the J end by 7 bases, with 6 bases between. Germline-derived CDR1 and CDR2 are LGHNA and YSLEER. There are 13 residues in the CDR3. Here the CDR3 reads CASSQDWTEKLFF. In DNA, the CDR3 is TGCGCCAGCAGCCAAGATTGGACTGAAAAACTGTTTTTT.